The following is a T cell receptor (beta chain) sequence with its context. The antigen remains unidentified. Since the CDR3 does not end with the conserved phenylalanine or tryptophan, this likely comes from a read error. Constant-region reverse primers amplified full-length variable regions, followed by semi-nested Nested Universal Primer A PCR. TCRdb reprocessed the 5' RACE reads via MiXCR and lists one record per CDR3 protein. Altogether about 40,000 distinct CDR3 sequences are present, approximately 17% being singletons, with the ten largest covering under 3.5%. Overall study findings and caveats: In terms of TCR gene usage, tumor memory CD4+ T cells clustered together with blood and lymph node memory CD4+ cells, as well as with lymph node naive CD4+ cells. Tumor Treg TCRs overlapped most with tumor naive CD4+ cells.

Looked up from germline, CDR1 is SSHAT and CDR2 is FNYEAQ (reference sequence). The CDR3 extends over 18 amino acids. The specimen was naive CD4+ T cells sorted from a lymph node. This sample's subset: naive CD4+ T cells, CD4+CD45RA+CD25-. This chain links TRBV7-7 with TRBJ2-3, with 8 positions matching TRBD1. The source is a female donor with breast cancer. The CDR3 region is CASSLAPTGDRRTDTQYL. Written as DNA, the CDR3 is TGTGCTAGCAGCTTAGCCCCGACAGGGGATAGGAGAACAGATACGCAGTATCTT.